Below, 4 T cell receptor beta chains from the same sample are listed, as sequenced in a study of T cells in Graves' hyperthyroidism and ophthalmopathy. Amplification yielded TCR beta CDR3 regions, with RNA transcripts as the source. The HTBI primer set was used in a first-round RT-PCR of the TCR CDR3. TCRdb ran MiXCR on the multiplex PCR reads and lists one entry per CDR3 protein. There are 350,000 or so distinct CDR3 sequences in the sample; roughly 18% occur only once, and 45% to 55% lies in the top ten. Input material: blood. The receptors derive from a woman aged 45-60 years with Graves' hyperthyroidism.

This clonotype was counted a few times. This sequence joins TRBV18 and TRBJ1-2, with unresolved D. Trimming took 2 bases from V and 8 from J, leaving 15 bases between them. Germline CDR1 and CDR2: KGHSH and LQKENI. This CDR3 comprises 14 residues. CDR3: CASSPFSDPEGYTF. In DNA, the CDR3 is TGTGCCAGCTCACCATTTAGTGACCCAGAAGGCTACACCTTC.

This chain uses TRBV2 with TRBJ2-5, with 10 nucleotides matching TRBD2. Trimming removed 3 bases from V and 3 bases from J; junction bases left unmatched: 4. Germline-derived CDR1 and CDR2 are SNHLY and FYNNEI. This CDR3 spans 15 amino acids. DNA of the CDR3: TGTGCCAGCAGTGATACTAGCGGGGTTAAAGAGACCCAGTACTTC. It specifies CASSDTSGVKETQYF.

CDR3 region: CSARDQVTASYEQYF. The DNA of the CDR3 is TGCAGTGCTAGAGATCAGGTGACGGCCTCCTACGAGCAGTACTTC. The chain has TRBV20-1 and TRBJ2-7; no firm D call. CDR1 and CDR2 from the germline V gene are DFQATT and SNEGSKA (reference sequence). CDR3 length: 15 residues. V was trimmed by 0 bases and J by 0 bases, leaving 12 bases between them.

This clonotype was picked up a small number of times. The rearrangement uses TRBV7-9 and TRBJ2-1, with D hard to call. The CDR3 totals 15 residues. CDR1 and CDR2 (germline): SEHNR, FQNEAQ (reference sequence). Trimming took off 5 bases at V and 8 bases at J, with 19 bases between the two ends. The chain's CDR3 is CASSPPPGLAHEQFF. The CDR3 DNA reads as TGTGCCAGCAGCCCACCCCCTGGCCTGGCCCATGAGCAGTTCTTC.